This TCR beta chain was observed in a study of blood T cell repertoires in COVID-19. Participants came from around 25 US areas, aged roughly 18 to 89 years. Participant-given clinical history determined each cohort assignment. The protocol was immunoSEQ multiplex PCR, while the TCRdb copy is restricted to in-frame clones and leaves out a portion. Of some 170,000 clones in the sample, more than 70% are singletons; the top ten hold 6.2%. The CDR3 sequence is 14 residues long. Germline CDR1 and CDR2: MRHNA and SNTAGT. V was shortened by 3 bases and J by 7 bases, with 12 bases between the two germline ends.

The clonotype comes from a man in his forties who had recovered from COVID-19. The chain employs TRBV6-4 and TRBJ2-2, with TRBD1 as a possible D gene (6 bases). Sequencing was carried out using PBMCs or T cells enriched from blood (not recorded which). In DNA form, the CDR3 reads TGTGCCAGCAGTGAAGACAAGGGGGTCGGGGAGCTGTTTTTT. Its protein product is CASSEDKGVGELFF.